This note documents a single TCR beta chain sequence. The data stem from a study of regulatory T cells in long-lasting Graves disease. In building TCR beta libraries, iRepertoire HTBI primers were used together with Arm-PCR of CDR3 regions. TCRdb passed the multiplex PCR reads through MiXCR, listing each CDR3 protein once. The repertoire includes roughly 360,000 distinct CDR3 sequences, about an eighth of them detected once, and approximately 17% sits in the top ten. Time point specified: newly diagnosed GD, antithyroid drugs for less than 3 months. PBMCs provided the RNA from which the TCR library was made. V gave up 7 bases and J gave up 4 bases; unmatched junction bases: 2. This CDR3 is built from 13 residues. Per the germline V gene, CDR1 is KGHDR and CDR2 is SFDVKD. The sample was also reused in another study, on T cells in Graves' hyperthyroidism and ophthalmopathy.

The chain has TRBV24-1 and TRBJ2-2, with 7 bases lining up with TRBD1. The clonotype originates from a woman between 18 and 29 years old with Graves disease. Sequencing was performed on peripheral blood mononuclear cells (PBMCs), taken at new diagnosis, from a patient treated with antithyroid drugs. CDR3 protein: CATRQGITGELFF. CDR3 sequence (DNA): TGTGCCACCAGACAGGGGATCACCGGGGAGCTGTTTTTT.